This section outlines one T cell receptor (beta chain) sequence together with its context. Time point: baseline, week 1 (first vaccination visit). Treatment here: pre-vaccination baseline after standard-of-care therapy. New astrocytomas of WHO grade 3 or 4 that were IDH1-mutant and ATRX-lost were found in the donors. The source of the sample is a study of a mutant IDH1 vaccine in newly diagnosed glioma. At the level of the study: The therapy given earlier, which was standard therapy, consisted of radiotherapy, temozolomide, or both, and most of the patients received both.

Germline assignment: CDR1 GTSNPN and CDR2 SVGIG (reference sequence). The CDR3 runs 12 residues. The germline V and J ends were trimmed by 4 bases and 1 base, with 7 bases remaining between them. TCRdb keeps only in-frame clones here, not all; method: immunoSEQ multiplex PCR. The sample includes tens of thousands of clones, more than 70% seen only once; the top ten take over 4%. Sequences were derived from peripheral blood mononuclear cells (PBMCs), sampled from a glioma patient treated with radiotherapy, temozolomide or both. This receptor was identified in a woman aged 18-35 years with glioma. Some clones in this sample may be carry-over from other donors' samples. The rearrangement uses TRBV30 and TRBJ1-1; D is ambiguous. CDR3 DNA sequence: TGTGCCTGGACGGCGGAGAACACTGAAGCTTTCTTT. As protein: CAWTAENTEAFF.